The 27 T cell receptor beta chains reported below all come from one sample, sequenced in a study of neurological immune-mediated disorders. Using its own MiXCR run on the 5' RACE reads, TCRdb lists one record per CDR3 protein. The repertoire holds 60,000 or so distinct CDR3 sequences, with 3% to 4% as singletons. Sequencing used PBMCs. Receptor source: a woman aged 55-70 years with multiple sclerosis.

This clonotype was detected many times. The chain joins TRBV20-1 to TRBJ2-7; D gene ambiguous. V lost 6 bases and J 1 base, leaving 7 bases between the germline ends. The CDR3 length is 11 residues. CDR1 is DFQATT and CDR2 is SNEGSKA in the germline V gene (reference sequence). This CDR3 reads CSASESYEQYF. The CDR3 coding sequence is TGCAGTGCGAGTGAATCCTACGAGCAGTACTTC.

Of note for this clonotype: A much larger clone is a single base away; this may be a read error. CDR3 DNA: TGTGCCAGCAGCGAGGGACTAGACTACGAGCAGTACTTC. This codes for CASSEGLDYEQYF. The chain recombines TRBV9 with TRBJ2-7; 8 positions match TRBD2. V was clipped by 3 bases and J by 3 bases; unmatched bases: 2. This CDR3 contains 13 residues. Germline-derived CDR1 and CDR2 are SGDLS and YYNGEE.

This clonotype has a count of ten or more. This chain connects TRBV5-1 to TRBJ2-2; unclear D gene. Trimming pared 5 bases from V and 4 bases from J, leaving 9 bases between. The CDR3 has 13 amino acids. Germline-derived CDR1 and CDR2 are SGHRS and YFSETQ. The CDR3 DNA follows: TGCGCCAGCAGGGAGACTTTCACCGGGGAGCTGTTTTTT. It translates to CASRETFTGELFF.

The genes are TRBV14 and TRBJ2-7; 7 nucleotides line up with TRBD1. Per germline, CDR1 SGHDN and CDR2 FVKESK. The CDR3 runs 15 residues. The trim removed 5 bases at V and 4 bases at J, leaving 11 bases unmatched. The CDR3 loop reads CASSKHEGAYYEQYF. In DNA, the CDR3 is TGTGCCAGCAGCAAGCATGAGGGGGCTTATTACGAGCAGTACTTC.

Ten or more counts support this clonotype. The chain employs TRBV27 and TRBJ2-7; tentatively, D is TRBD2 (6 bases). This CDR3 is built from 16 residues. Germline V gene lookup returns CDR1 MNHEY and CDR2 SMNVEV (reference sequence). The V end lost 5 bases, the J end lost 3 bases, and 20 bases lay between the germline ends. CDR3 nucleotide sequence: TGTGCCAGCAGTCCAAGCCGGGAGCCTAGATACTACGAGCAGTACTTC. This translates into CASSPSREPRYYEQYF.

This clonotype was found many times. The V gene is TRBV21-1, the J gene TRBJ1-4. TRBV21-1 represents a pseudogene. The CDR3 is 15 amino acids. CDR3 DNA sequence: TGTGCCAGCAGCAAAGGGAGGCAGATTAATGAAAAACTGTTTTTT. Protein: CASSKGRQINEKLFF.

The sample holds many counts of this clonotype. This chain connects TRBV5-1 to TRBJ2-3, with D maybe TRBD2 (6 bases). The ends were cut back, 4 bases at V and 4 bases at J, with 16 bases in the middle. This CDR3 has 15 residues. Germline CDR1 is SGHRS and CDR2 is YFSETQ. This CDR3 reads CASSRSGLSSDTQYF. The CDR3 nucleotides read TGCGCCAGCAGCCGGAGCGGGCTATCCTCAGATACGCAGTATTTT. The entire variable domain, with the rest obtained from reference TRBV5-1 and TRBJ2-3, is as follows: KAGVTQTPRYLIKTRGQQVTLSCSPISGHRSVSWYQQTPGQGLQFLFEYFSETQRNKGNFPGRFSGRQFSNSRSEMNVSTLELGDSALYLCASSRSGLSSDTQYFGPGTRLTVL.

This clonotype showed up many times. CDR3 in amino acids: CASSLGDRGRIYEQYF. The CDR3 DNA follows: TGCGCCAGCAGCTTGGGGGACAGGGGCCGTATCTACGAGCAGTACTTC. The chain links TRBV5-1 to TRBJ2-7, with 10 bases identical to TRBD1. V lost 0 bases to trimming and J lost 3 bases; unmatched junction nucleotides: 6. The CDR3 covers 16 residues. CDR1 SGHRS and CDR2 YFSETQ come from the germline V gene.

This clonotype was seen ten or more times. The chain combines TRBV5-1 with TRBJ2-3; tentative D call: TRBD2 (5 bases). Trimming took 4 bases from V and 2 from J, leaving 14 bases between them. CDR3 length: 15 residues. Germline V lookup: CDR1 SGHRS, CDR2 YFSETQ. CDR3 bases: TGCGCCAGCAGCCGTTTTCCGACTACCACAGATACGCAGTATTTT. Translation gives CASSRFPTTTDTQYF.

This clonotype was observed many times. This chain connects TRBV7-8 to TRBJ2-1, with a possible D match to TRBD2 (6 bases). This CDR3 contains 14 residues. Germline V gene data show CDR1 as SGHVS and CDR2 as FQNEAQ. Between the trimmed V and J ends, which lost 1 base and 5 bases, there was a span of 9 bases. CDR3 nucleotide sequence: TGTGCCAGCAGCTTAGTGGGCGGGAACAATGAGCAGTTCTTC. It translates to CASSLVGGNNEQFF.

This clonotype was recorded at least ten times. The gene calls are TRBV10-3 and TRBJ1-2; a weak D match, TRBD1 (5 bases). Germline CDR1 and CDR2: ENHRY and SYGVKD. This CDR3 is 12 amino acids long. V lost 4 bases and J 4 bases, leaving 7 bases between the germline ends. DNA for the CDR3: TGTGCCATCAGTGCGACAGCCTATGGCTACACCTTC. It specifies CAISATAYGYTF.

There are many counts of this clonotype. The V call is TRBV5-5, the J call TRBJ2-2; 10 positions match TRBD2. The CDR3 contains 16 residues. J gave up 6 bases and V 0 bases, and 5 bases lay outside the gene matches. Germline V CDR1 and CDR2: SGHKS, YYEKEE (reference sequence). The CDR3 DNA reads TGTGCCAGCAGCTTGGGGAGCGGGGGGGCCGCCGGGGAGCTGTTTTTT. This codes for CASSLGSGGAAGELFF.

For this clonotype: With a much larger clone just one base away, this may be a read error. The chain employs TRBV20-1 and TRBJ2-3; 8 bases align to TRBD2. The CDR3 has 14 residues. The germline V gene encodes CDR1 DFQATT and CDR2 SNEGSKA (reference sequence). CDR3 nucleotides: TGCAGTGCTAGTCTAGCGGGTAGCACAGATAAGCAGTATTTT. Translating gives CSASLAGSTDKQYF.

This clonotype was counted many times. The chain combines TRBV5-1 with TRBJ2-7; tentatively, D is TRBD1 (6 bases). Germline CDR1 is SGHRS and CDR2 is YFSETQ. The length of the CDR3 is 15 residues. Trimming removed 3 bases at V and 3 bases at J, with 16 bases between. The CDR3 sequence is CASSSTGSGHYEQYF. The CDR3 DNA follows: TGCGCCAGCAGCTCGACAGGTTCCGGGCACTACGAGCAGTACTTC.

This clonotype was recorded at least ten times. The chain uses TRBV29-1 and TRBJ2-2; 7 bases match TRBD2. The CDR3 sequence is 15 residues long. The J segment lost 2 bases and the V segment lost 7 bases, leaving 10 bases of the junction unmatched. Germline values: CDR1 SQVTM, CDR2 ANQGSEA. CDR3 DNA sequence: TGCAGCGCTGATCAAGCGGGGCTAAACACCGGGGAGCTGTTTTTT. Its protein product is CSADQAGLNTGELFF.

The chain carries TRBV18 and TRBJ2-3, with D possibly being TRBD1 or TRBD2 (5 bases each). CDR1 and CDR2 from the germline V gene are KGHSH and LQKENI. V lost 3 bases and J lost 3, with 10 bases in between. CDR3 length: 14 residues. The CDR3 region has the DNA TGTGCCAGCTCACCTTTCGAGGGGACAGATACGCAGTATTTT. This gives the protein CASSPFEGTDTQYF.

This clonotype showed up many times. CDR3 amino acids: CASSLWGQGTGNTIYF. The CDR3 DNA sequence: TGTGCCAGCAGTTTATGGGGACAGGGGACTGGAAACACCATATATTTT. The rearrangement links TRBV12-3 or TRBV12-4 to TRBJ1-3; 10 bases are a match to TRBD1. V was clipped by 2 bases and J by 2 bases; unmatched bases: 3. The CDR3 runs 16 residues.

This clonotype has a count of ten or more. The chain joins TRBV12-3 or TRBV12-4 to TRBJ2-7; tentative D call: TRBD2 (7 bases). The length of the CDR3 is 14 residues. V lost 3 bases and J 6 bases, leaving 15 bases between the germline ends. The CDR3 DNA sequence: TGTGCCAGCAGTTTCGGAGGGGGGGCCTTCGAGCAGTACTTC. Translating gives CASSFGGGAFEQYF.

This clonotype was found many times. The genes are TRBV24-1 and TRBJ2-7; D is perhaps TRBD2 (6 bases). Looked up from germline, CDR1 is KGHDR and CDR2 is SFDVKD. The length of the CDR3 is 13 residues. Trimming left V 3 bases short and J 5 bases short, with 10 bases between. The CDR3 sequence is CATSDGTRHEQYF. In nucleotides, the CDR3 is TGTGCCACCAGTGATGGGACTCGCCACGAGCAGTACTTC.

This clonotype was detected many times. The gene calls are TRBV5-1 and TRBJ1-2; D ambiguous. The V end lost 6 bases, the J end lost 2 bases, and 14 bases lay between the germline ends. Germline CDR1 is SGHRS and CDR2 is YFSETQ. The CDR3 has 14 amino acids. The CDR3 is CASTTSPGNYGYTF. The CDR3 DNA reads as TGCGCCAGCACCACAAGTCCGGGGAACTATGGCTACACCTTC.

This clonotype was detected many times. CDR3 residues: CASSKACSVGLDIQYF. In DNA, the CDR3 is TGTGCCAGCAGCAAAGCTTGTTCCGTAGGGCTGGACATTCAGTACTTC. The rearrangement joins TRBV21-1 to TRBJ2-4; the table's D gene call, TRBD2, was not cross checked with the DNA. TRBV21-1 is a listed pseudogene. This CDR3 spans 16 amino acids.

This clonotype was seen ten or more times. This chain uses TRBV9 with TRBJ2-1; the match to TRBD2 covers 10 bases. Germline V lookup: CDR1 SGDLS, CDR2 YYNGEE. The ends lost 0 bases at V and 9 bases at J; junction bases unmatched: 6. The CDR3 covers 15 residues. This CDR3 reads CASSVASGRALEQFF. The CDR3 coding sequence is TGTGCCAGCAGCGTAGCGAGCGGGAGGGCCCTTGAGCAGTTCTTC.

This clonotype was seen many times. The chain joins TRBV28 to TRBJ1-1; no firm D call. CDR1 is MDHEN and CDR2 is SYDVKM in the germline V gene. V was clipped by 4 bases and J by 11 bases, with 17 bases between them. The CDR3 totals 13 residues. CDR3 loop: CASSSRSRSVAFF. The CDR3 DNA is TGTGCCAGCAGTTCTAGGTCGCGTTCCGTTGCTTTCTTT.

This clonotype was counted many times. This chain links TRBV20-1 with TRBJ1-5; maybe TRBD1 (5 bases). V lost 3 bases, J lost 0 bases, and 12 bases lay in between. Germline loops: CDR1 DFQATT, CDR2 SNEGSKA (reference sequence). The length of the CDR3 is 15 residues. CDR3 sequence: CSASRGSDSNQPQHF. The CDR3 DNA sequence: TGCAGTGCTAGCCGGGGCTCGGATAGCAATCAGCCCCAGCATTTT.

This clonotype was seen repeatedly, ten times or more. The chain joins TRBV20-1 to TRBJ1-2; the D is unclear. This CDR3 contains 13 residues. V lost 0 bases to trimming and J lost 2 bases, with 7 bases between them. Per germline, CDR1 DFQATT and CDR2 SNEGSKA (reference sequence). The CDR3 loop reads CSARDQVNYGYTF. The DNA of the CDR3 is TGCAGTGCTAGAGATCAAGTAAACTATGGCTACACCTTC.

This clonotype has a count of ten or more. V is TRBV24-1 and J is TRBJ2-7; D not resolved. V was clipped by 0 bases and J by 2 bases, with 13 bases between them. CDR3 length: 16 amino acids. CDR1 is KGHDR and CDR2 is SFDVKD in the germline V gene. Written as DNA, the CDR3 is TGTGCCACCAGTGATTTGCGGGCAGTAGTCACCTACGAGCAGTACTTC. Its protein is CATSDLRAVVTYEQYF.

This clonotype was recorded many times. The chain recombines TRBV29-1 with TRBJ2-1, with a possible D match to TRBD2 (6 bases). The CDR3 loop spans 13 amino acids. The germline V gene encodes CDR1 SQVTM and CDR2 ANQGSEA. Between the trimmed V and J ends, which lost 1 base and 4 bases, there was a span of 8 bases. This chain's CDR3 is CSVEGGLYNEQFF. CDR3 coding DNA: TGCAGCGTTGAAGGGGGACTTTACAATGAGCAGTTCTTC.